The TCR beta chain under discussion was sequenced for a study of CD8 T cells in Susac syndrome. After extraction with the RNeasy kit, about 0.5 to 1 ug of the RNA was reverse transcribed using random hexamers. An immunoSEQ multiplex PCR amplified TCR beta CDR3 over 54 Vbeta and 13 Jbeta. MiXCR, run by TCRdb on the immunoSEQ multiplex PCR reads, gives a single entry per CDR3 protein. Of around 200,000 distinct CDR3 sequences listed, 90% to 97% are singletons. A word on this clonotype: What it recognizes is unknown.

Study-level findings and limits: When the CD4+ T cell repertoires of patients with Susac syndrome were examined, they did not show any clonal expansion.

TCR beta sequences were obtained from blood CD8+ and CD4+ T cells. The sequencing input was CD4+ T cells from PBMCs. This clonotype was obtained from a human donor with Susac syndrome.

CDR3 nucleotides: TGCGCCAGCAGCCGTCCCGAATTCCCAGATACGCAGTATTTT. This gives the protein CASSRPEFPDTQYF. J is TRBJ2-3 and V is TRBV4-1; D ambiguous. The CDR3 runs to 14 residues. Germline V gives CDR1 MGHRA, CDR2 YSYEKL. Between the trimmed V and J ends, which lost 4 bases and 4 bases, there was a span of 12 bases.